A selection of T cell receptor beta chains follows, all from one sample in a study of cytotoxic CD8 clonotypes in ibrutinib-treated CLL. The method was immunoSEQ multiplex PCR; TCRdb's version includes in-frame clones alone and lacks a portion of them. The data show roughly 150,000 clones, 84% seen once. Sequencing used PBMCs, obtained after 24 months of ibrutinib treatment. Receptor source: a human donor with chronic lymphocytic leukemia. Each CDR3 is given without its conserved first and last residue. A D gene is named only where the DNA matches it firmly.

>NA|TRBJ2-7|TRBV4-1|13
ASSQGPDSAYEQY
>NA|TRBJ2-7|TRBV27|17
ASSLLTHLGNYGSYEQY
>NA|TRBJ2-7|TRBV2|11
ATQTGSSYEQY
>TRBD1|TRBJ2-7|TRBV28|10
ASSEQGAGQY
>TRBD1|TRBJ1-2|TRBV5-6|12
ASSPGQGIKSYT
>NA|TRBJ1-1|TRBV6-5|13
ASRLRRRGETEAF
>TRBD1|TRBJ2-1|TRBV7-2|12
ASSHRDRGNEQF
>NA|TRBJ2-1|TRBV27|14
ASSPREGGGAHEQF
>NA|TRBJ1-5|TRBV6-1|14
ASSEPWGGGNQPQH
>TRBD1|TRBJ1-1|TRBV19|10
ASSNRQGVTF
>TRBD2|TRBJ2-2|TRBV7-9|14
ASSPRLAGGTGELF
>NA|TRBJ1-4|TRBV5-1|13
ASSPSGATNEKLF
>TRBD1|TRBJ1-5|TRBV6-5|13
ASSSTGTGNQPQH
>NA|TRBJ1-5|TRBV25-1|13
ASSEYGRGSQPQH